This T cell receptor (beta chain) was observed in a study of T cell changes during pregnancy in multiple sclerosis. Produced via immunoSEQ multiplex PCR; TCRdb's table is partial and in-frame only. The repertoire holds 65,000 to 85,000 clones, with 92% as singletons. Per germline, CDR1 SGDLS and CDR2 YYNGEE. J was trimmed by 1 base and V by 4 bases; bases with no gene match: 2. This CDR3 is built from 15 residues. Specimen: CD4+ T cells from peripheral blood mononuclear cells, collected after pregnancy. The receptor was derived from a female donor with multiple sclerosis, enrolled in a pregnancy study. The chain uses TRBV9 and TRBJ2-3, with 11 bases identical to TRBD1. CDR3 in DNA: TGTGCCAGCAGCCCGGACAGGGGGCGCACAGATACGCAGTATTTT. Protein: CASSPDRGRTDTQYF.